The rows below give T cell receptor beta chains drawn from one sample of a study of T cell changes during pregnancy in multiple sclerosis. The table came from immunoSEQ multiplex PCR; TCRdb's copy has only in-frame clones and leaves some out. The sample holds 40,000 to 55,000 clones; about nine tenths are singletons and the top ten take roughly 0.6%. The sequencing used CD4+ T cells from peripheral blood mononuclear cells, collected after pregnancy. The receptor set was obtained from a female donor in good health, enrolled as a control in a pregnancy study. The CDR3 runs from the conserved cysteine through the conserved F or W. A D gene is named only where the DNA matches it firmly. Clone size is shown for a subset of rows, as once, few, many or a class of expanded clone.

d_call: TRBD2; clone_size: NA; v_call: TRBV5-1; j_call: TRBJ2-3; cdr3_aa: CASSMLAGEADTQYF; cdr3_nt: TGCGCCAGCAGCATGCTAGCGGGAGAGGCAGATACGCAGTATTTT
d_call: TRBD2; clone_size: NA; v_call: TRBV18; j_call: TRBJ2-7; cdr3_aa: CASSRGTSGGDTYEQYF; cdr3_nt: TGTGCCAGCTCTCGCGGGACTAGCGGGGGGGACACCTACGAGCAGTACTTC
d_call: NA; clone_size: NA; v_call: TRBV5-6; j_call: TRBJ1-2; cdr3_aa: CASSPDTRQNYGYTF; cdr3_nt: TGTGCCAGCAGCCCCGACACCCGACAGAACTATGGCTACACCTTC
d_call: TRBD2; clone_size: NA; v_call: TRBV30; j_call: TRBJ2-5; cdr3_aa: CACGLAGFQETQYF; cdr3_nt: TGTGCCTGCGGACTAGCGGGGTTCCAAGAGACCCAGTACTTC
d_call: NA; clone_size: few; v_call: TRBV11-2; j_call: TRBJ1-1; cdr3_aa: CASSAQQGPNTEAFF; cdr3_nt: TGTGCCAGCAGCGCCCAACAGGGACCGAACACTGAAGCTTTCTTT
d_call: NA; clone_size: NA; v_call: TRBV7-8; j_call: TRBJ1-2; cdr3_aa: CASSLERAGLSYGYTF; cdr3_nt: TGTGCCAGCAGCTTAGAGAGGGCCGGGCTTAGCTATGGCTACACCTTC
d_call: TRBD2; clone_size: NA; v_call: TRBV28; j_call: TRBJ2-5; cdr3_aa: CASSILAGEETQYF; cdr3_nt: TGTGCCAGCAGTATCCTAGCGGGAGAAGAGACCCAGTACTTC
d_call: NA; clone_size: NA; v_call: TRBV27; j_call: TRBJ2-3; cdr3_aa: CASSLPRPTSTDTQYF; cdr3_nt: TGTGCCAGCAGTTTACCCAGGCCAACTAGCACAGATACGCAGTATTTT
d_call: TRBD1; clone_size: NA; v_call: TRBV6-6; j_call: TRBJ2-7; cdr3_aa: CASSLRTGPTYEQYF; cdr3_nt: TGTGCCAGCAGCCTCAGGACAGGGCCCACCTACGAGCAGTACTTC
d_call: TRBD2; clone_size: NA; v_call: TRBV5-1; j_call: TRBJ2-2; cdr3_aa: CASSLGGGPTGELFF; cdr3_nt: TGCGCCAGCAGCTTGGGCGGGGGGCCAACCGGGGAGCTGTTTTTT
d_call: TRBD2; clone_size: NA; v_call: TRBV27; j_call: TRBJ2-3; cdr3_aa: CASSLWTSGDTDTQYF; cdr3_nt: TGTGCCAGCAGTTTATGGACTAGCGGTGACACAGATACGCAGTATTTT
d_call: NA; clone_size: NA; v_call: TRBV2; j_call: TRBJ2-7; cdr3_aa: CASSRGNAYEQYF; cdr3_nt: TGTGCCAGCAGTCGCGGGAACGCCTACGAGCAGTACTTC
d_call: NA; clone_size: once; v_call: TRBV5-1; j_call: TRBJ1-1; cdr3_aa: CASSSGDTYTEAFF; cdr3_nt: TGCGCCAGCAGCTCCGGGGACACATACACTGAAGCTTTCTTT
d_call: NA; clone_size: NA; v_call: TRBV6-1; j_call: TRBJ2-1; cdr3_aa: CASSDWSSYNEQFF; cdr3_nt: TGTGCCAGCAGTGATTGGAGCTCCTACAATGAGCAGTTCTTC